Only one count was recorded for the clone carrying this T cell receptor (beta chain). The primer mix had 60 Vbeta and 13 Jbeta primers. Original analysis: Unique TCR beta chains numbered about 80 million in a later analysis, with around 12 million shared. Repertoires were generated with immunoSEQ multiplex PCR, while TCRdb's copy carries only in-frame clones and drops some. Clonal size and the V and J genes are those of that table, whereas D and trimming came from the DNA. This table holds around 130,000 clones, about 85% found once. These data originate in a study of cytomegalovirus exposure and HLA in healthy donors. Whole-study context: In an earlier analysis, almost 120 million unique TCR beta sequences were found from 200 million or so T cells.

Healthy individuals who donated bone marrow served as the donors. Material for sequencing was PBMCs. The clonotype originates from a boy younger than 18 in good health and CMV-seronegative.

The CDR3 nucleotides read TGTGCCAGCAGCTTAGATGGCGGGGGTCACACCGGGGAGCTGTTTTTT. It codes for CASSLDGGGHTGELFF. This chain connects TRBV7-9 to TRBJ2-2, with 7 bases fitting TRBD2. CDR3 size: 16 residues. Per the germline V gene, CDR1 is SEHNR and CDR2 is FQNEAQ (reference sequence). Trimming took 1 base from V and 3 from J; bases not matched to a gene: 5.